A selection of T cell receptor beta chains follows, all from one sample in a study of OX40 agonist ivuxolimab in advanced cancers. Only in-frame clones appear in the TCRdb table, and some are missing; sequencing was by immunoSEQ multiplex PCR. The sample contains tens of thousands of clones, roughly 90% of which appear only once. The specimen was CD4+ or CD8+ T cells sorted from blood, collected in a trial of the OX40 agonist ivuxolimab. These receptors originate from an adult with an advanced solid tumor such as melanoma, head and neck, liver or kidney cancer. Both conserved end residues are part of each CDR3. The D gene is left open where the match is weak. Some rows have no size entry. The others give once, few or many, or a class for an expanded clone.

abundance | j_gene | d_gene | v_gene | CDR3aa | CDR3nt
NA | TRBJ2-7 | TRBD1 | TRBV6-1 | CASRDRGSLYEQYF | TGTGCCAGCCGAGACAGGGGAAGTTTGTACGAGCAGTACTTC
many | TRBJ1-1 | TRBD1 | TRBV18 | CASSRETGGNTEAFF | TGTGCCAGCTCACGAGAGACAGGGGGAAACACTGAAGCTTTCTTT
NA | TRBJ2-3 | NA | TRBV6-4 | CASSVFVGDTQYF | TGTGCCAGCAGTGTTTTCGTGGGAGATACGCAGTATTTT
NA | TRBJ1-6 | TRBD1 | TRBV30 | CAWNRPRTGYNSPLHF | TGTGCCTGGAACCGGCCCCGGACAGGCTATAATTCACCCCTCCACTTT
NA | TRBJ2-3 | NA | TRBV7-2 | CASSFGLTTDTQYF | TGTGCCAGCAGCTTCGGACTGACCACAGATACGCAGTATTTT
NA | TRBJ1-2 | NA | TRBV6-1 | CASSEGRDGYTF | TGTGCCAGCAGTGAAGGCAGGGATGGCTACACCTTC
NA | TRBJ2-7 | TRBD2 | TRBV10-3 | CAISVRAQGGYYEQYF | TGTGCCATCAGTGTTCGGGCTCAGGGAGGGTACTACGAGCAGTACTTC
NA | TRBJ2-7 | NA | TRBV6-6 | CASSYIRARGYEQYF | TGTGCCAGCAGTTACATCAGGGCCAGGGGCTACGAGCAGTACTTC
NA | TRBJ2-7 | NA | TRBV5-1 | CASSRGVRDEQYF | TGCGCCAGCAGCAGGGGGGTCAGGGACGAGCAGTACTTC
NA | TRBJ1-2 | NA | TRBV7-9 | CASSSATGFRNYGYTF | TGTGCCAGCAGCTCCGCCACAGGTTTTCGGAACTATGGCTACACCTTC
once | TRBJ2-7 | NA | TRBV19 | CASRLGHGSSYEQYF | TGTGCCAGTAGATTAGGACACGGGTCCTCCTACGAGCAGTACTTC
NA | TRBJ1-4 | NA | TRBV6-5 | CASRPGDGTNEKLFF | TGTGCCAGCAGGCCAGGGGATGGAACTAATGAAAAACTGTTTTTT
once | TRBJ1-1 | TRBD1 | TRBV19 | CASSIPGQENTEAFF | TGTGCCAGTAGTATTCCCGGACAGGAGAACACTGAAGCTTTCTTT
NA | TRBJ1-1 | NA | TRBV7-8 | CASSSQGNTEAFF | TGTGCCAGCAGCTCCCAGGGCAACACTGAAGCTTTCTTT
NA | TRBJ1-2 | NA | TRBV5-4 | CASSLFEDRGTNYGYTF | TGTGCCAGCAGCTTATTTGAGGATCGGGGAACTAACTATGGCTACACCTTC
NA | TRBJ2-6 | TRBD1 | TRBV10-2 | CASSDPTDRGPGANVLTF | TGCGCCAGCAGTGACCCGACGGACAGGGGGCCTGGGGCCAACGTCCTGACTTTC
NA | TRBJ1-3 | NA | TRBV30 | CAWTAGNTIYF | TGTGCCTGGACGGCTGGAAACACCATATATTTT
NA | TRBJ1-1 | NA | TRBV29-1 | CSVGGPLAGLTEAFF | TGCAGCGTCGGGGGGCCTCTAGCGGGGTTGACTGAAGCTTTCTTT
NA | TRBJ1-1 | NA | TRBV29-1 | CSVAEGQPNEAFF | TGCAGCGTTGCGGAGGGACAACCGAATGAAGCTTTCTTT
NA | TRBJ1-5 | NA | TRBV1 | CTSSQDARQDNQPQHF | TGCACCAGCAGCCAAGATGCCCGACAGGACAATCAGCCCCAGCATTTT
NA | TRBJ1-2 | TRBD1 | TRBV5-1 | CASSLAPGGNYGYTF | TGCGCCAGCAGCTTGGCCCCAGGGGGGAATTATGGCTACACCTTC
once | TRBJ2-1 | TRBD1 | TRBV5-1 | CASSVRDRSYNEQFF | TGCGCCAGCAGCGTCCGGGACAGGTCCTACAATGAGCAGTTCTTC
once | TRBJ1-2 | NA | TRBV4-1 | CASSQQTDRPYGYTF | TGCGCCAGCAGCCAACAAACCGACAGACCCTATGGCTACACCTTC
NA | TRBJ2-5 | TRBD2 | TRBV7-9 | CASSLIAGRGETQYF | TGTGCCAGCAGCTTAATAGCGGGGCGGGGAGAGACCCAGTACTTC
NA | TRBJ2-1 | NA | TRBV7-9 | CASSSRRGGEDNEQFF | TGTGCCAGCAGCTCCCGGCGGGGCGGGGAAGACAATGAGCAGTTCTTC
NA | TRBJ2-3 | TRBD1 | TRBV12-5 | CASGLVHFLDRGRLDTQYF | TGTGCTAGTGGTTTGGTACACTTTTTGGACAGGGGGCGCTTAGATACGCAGTATTTT
NA | TRBJ2-7 | TRBD2 | TRBV5-1 | CASSLGLSGGAYEQYF | TGCGCCAGCAGCTTGGGGCTTAGCGGGGGGGCCTACGAGCAGTACTTC